The clone carrying this TCR beta chain was seen only a few times. Antigen specificity is unknown. In germline, CDR1 is SGHRS, CDR2 YFSETQ. The V and J ends lost 3 bases and 6 bases respectively, with 17 bases between them. This CDR3 comprises 15 residues. The researchers isolated CD4+ and CD8+ T cells from PBMCs by sorting. The sample is drawn from a study of CD8+ T cells in alopecia areata. Overall study findings and caveats: Researchers reported that TCR sharing among patients proved less clear than in mice, possibly HLA-linked. Lesional scalp exceeded normal scalp in clonality, especially in alopecia totalis/universalis.

Extracted RNA was reverse transcribed into cDNA, the sequencing template. Sequenced by immunoSEQ multiplex PCR; TCRdb stores in-frame clones only, minus some. The data contain about 120,000 clones, less than 70% of them singletons. This receptor was identified in a human donor in good health. Sequenced: CD4+ T cells sorted from blood. This rearrangement joins TRBV5-1 to TRBJ2-3, with a weak D call TRBD1 (5 bases). In DNA, the CDR3 is TGCGCCAGCAGCTACAGTCGGGCAGGGCCGGATACGCAGTATTTT. Translated, it gives CASSYSRAGPDTQYF.